Below, 28 T cell receptor beta chains from the same sample are listed, as sequenced in a study of blood T cell repertoires in COVID-19. Using immunoSEQ multiplex PCR, the repertoire was profiled, and TCRdb retains in-frame clones only, with some absent. This sample has roughly 140,000 clones, with 80% to 90% found just once. Sequencing was performed on peripheral blood. All receptors derive from a woman aged 45 to 65 with acute or convalescent COVID-19.

The rearrangement joins TRBV19 to TRBJ2-3; 7 bases align to TRBD1. This CDR3 comprises 15 residues. Trimming cost V 3 bases and J 3 bases; bases outside gene matches: 6. Germline CDR1 and CDR2: LNHDA and SQIVND (reference sequence). CDR3: CASSIQGEGTDTQYF. In DNA form, the CDR3 reads TGTGCCAGTAGTATTCAGGGGGAAGGTACAGATACGCAGTATTTT.

J is TRBJ1-2 and V is TRBV5-6; D remains ambiguous. CDR3 length: 12 amino acids. From germline, CDR1 is SGHDT and CDR2 YYEEEE. V lost 4 bases to trimming and J lost 3 bases, with 7 bases between them. As DNA, the CDR3 is TGTGCCAGCAGCGACACGTACTATGGCTACACCTTC. Translation gives CASSDTYYGYTF.

The V gene is TRBV5-6, the J gene TRBJ1-1, with D hard to call. The germline V gene encodes CDR1 SGHDT and CDR2 YYEEEE. V gave up 4 bases and J gave up 0 bases, with 13 bases separating them. CDR3 length: 15 amino acids. The CDR3 loop is CASSRRLTVNTEAFF. CDR3 nucleotide sequence: TGTGCCAGCAGCAGGAGGTTAACCGTGAACACTGAAGCTTTCTTT. Full variable domain (missing parts from reference TRBV5-6 and TRBJ1-1): DAGVTQSPTHLIKTRGQQVTLRCSPKSGHDTVSWYQQALGQGPQFIFQYYEEEERQRGNFPDRFSGHQFPNYSSELNVNALLLGDSALYLCASSRRLTVNTEAFFGQGTRLTVV.

Notes on this clone: Other nucleotide sequences from this sample produce the same CDR3. This chain joins TRBV18 and TRBJ1-4; TRBD1 agrees at 11 bases. This CDR3 region has 16 residues. V lost 4 bases, J lost 0 bases, and 1 base stayed unmatched. From germline, CDR1 is KGHSH and CDR2 LQKENI. CDR3 sequence reads: CASSLGQGATNEKLFF. The DNA of the CDR3 is TGTGCCAGCTCACTGGGACAGGGGGCAACTAATGAAAAACTGTTTTTT. The whole variable domain, remainder taken from reference TRBV18 and TRBJ1-4, is NAGVMQNPRHLVRRRGQEARLRCSPMKGHSHVYWYRQLPEEGLKFMVYLQKENIIDESGMPKERFSAEFPKEGPSILRIQQVVRGDSAAYFCASSLGQGATNEKLFFGSGTQLSVL.

The chain couples TRBV2 to TRBJ2-5; D ambiguous. The V gene lost 8 bases and the J gene lost 5 bases, with 9 bases spanning the gap. CDR1 is SNHLY and CDR2 is FYNNEI in the germline V gene. The CDR3 sequence is 11 residues long. The chain's CDR3 is CASEWWETQYF. CDR3 DNA: TGTGCCAGCGAGTGGTGGGAGACCCAGTACTTC.

This clone was picked up one time. The chain has TRBV6-5 and TRBJ1-5, with D possibly TRBD1 on 6 matching bases. Per germline, CDR1 MNHEY and CDR2 SVGAGI. The V end was cut by 8 bases, the J end by 4 bases, with 15 bases between. This CDR3 spans 14 amino acids. The CDR3 DNA is TGTGCCAGCCGAGGACAGCCGGAGAATCAGCCCCAGCATTTT. Protein sequence: CASRGQPENQPQHF.

The V call is TRBV10-3, the J call TRBJ1-2, with 7 bases matching TRBD1. The germline V gene encodes CDR1 ENHRY and CDR2 SYGVKD. The CDR3 totals 14 residues. The junction had 3 bases not matched to a gene; V was cut back by 0 bases and J by 5 bases. As DNA, the CDR3 is TGTGCCATCAGTGAGTCGGTACAGGGGTATGGCTACACCTTC. Residues: CAISESVQGYGYTF.

The chain combines TRBV24-1 with TRBJ1-2; tentatively, D is TRBD1 (6 bases). Germline lookup yields CDR1 KGHDR and CDR2 SFDVKD. The V end was cut by 7 bases, the J end by 2 bases, with 13 bases between. The CDR3 is made up of 14 amino acids. The CDR3 sequence: CATSHGGGNYGYTF. In DNA form, the CDR3 reads TGTGCCACCAGCCATGGGGGGGGCAACTATGGCTACACCTTC.

The gene calls are TRBV7-9 and TRBJ2-1, with 8 bases matching TRBD1. The CDR3 is 13 amino acids. Germline V lookup: CDR1 SEHNR, CDR2 FQNEAQ (reference sequence). V was clipped by 5 bases and J by 9 bases; unmatched bases: 6. The CDR3 here is CASSITGQGEQFF. The CDR3 coding sequence is TGTGCCAGCAGCATCACTGGACAGGGTGAGCAGTTCTTC.

The chain uses TRBV6-2 or TRBV6-3 and TRBJ2-5; D ambiguous. The V end lost 4 bases, the J end lost 5 bases, and 14 bases lay between the germline ends. Germline V gene lookup returns CDR1 MNHEY and CDR2 SVGEGT. The CDR3 is 14 residues long. In DNA form, the CDR3 reads TGTGCCAGCAGTTCAAACCTCTTCCGGGAGACCCAGTACTTC. This encodes CASSSNLFRETQYF.

The CDR3 DNA is TGTGCCAGCAGCTTAGAGGCCGGAGGACCCTATGGCTACACCTTC. Translated, it gives CASSLEAGGPYGYTF. The chain joins TRBV7-2 to TRBJ1-2; D gene ambiguous. CDR1 and CDR2 (germline): SGHTA, FQGNSA. The CDR3 consists of 15 residues. Trimming cost V 1 base and J 4 bases, with 13 bases left between them. The variable domain in full, completed from reference TRBV7-2 and TRBJ1-2, reads GAGVSQSPSNKVTEKGKDVELRCDPISGHTALYWYRQSLGQGLEFLIYFQGNSAPDKSGLPSDRFSAERTGGSVSTLTIQRTQQEDSAVYLCASSLEAGGPYGYTFGSGTRLTVV.

The V gene is TRBV12-2, the J gene TRBJ1-1; the D call in the table, TRBD1, was not verified against the DNA. TRBV12-2 constitutes a pseudogene. This CDR3 region has 13 residues. CDR3 sequence (DNA): TGTGCAAGTCGCCGGGACAGGGACAATGAAGCTTTCTTT. Its translation: CASRRDRDNEAFF.

The chain carries TRBV5-1 and TRBJ1-1, with D maybe TRBD1 (5 bases). Deletions cut 7 bases from V and 0 bases from J, with 13 bases between. The CDR3 runs to 14 residues. Germline V gene sequence: CDR1 SGHRS, CDR2 YFSETQ. The DNA for the CDR3 is TGCGCCAGCGGCGCTGGGGCCGTGAACACTGAAGCTTTCTTT. Translation: CASGAGAVNTEAFF.

This chain links TRBV30 with TRBJ1-3, with 12 bases lining up with TRBD1. Germline trimming cut 1 base from V and 3 bases from J; bases unmatched to any gene: 4. The CDR3 spans 16 residues. In germline, CDR1 is GTSNPN, CDR2 SVGIG (reference sequence). CDR3 sequence (DNA): TGTGCCTGGAGTGGGGGACAGGGGGCTCGTGGAAACACCATATATTTT. This translates into CAWSGGQGARGNTIYF.

The chain carries TRBV6-4 and TRBJ2-7; TRBD1 matches 8 bases. The ends lost 8 bases at V and 2 bases at J; junction bases unmatched: 8. This CDR3 contains 14 residues. Germline assignment: CDR1 MRHNA and CDR2 SNTAGT. The CDR3 DNA is TGTGCCAGCGAAAGCCTGGACAGGGCCTACGAGCAGTACTTC. Protein product: CASESLDRAYEQYF.

This clone appeared a single time. This rearrangement joins TRBV9 to TRBJ2-5; TRBD2 matches 8 bases. CDR1 and CDR2 from the germline V gene are SGDLS and YYNGEE. The CDR3 sequence is 15 residues long. With V trimmed by 0 bases and J by 4 bases, 5 bases remained unmatched. In DNA, the CDR3 is TGTGCCAGCAGCGTAGGACGGGAGGGAGTAGAGACCCAGTACTTC. This encodes CASSVGREGVETQYF.

This chain links TRBV10-3 with TRBJ2-2, with 12 bases aligning to TRBD2. The CDR3 is 15 amino acids. The J segment lost 3 bases and the V segment lost 7 bases, leaving 3 bases of the junction unmatched. Germline V gene data show CDR1 as ENHRY and CDR2 as SYGVKD. The DNA of the CDR3 is TGTGCCATCAAACGACTAGCGGGAGACACCGGGGAGCTGTTTTTT. Its translation: CAIKRLAGDTGELFF.

This chain links TRBV6-2 or TRBV6-3 with TRBJ2-7; 7 bases match TRBD1. Germline lookup yields CDR1 MNHEY and CDR2 SVGEGT. CDR3 size: 16 residues. The V gene end was trimmed by 2 bases and the J gene end by 0 bases; junction bases not matched to a gene: 7. CDR3 nucleotides: TGTGCCAGCAGTTACCGGAATAGGGACAGCTCCTACGAGCAGTACTTC. Amino acids: CASSYRNRDSSYEQYF.

V and J are TRBV7-2 and TRBJ1-3; TRBD1 matches 7 bases. The CDR3 is 15 residues long. The junction had 0 bases not matched to a gene; V was cut back by 1 base and J by 0 bases. Germline CDR1 is SGHTA and CDR2 is FQGNSA. The CDR3 region is CASSLDRGSGNTIYF. The DNA of the CDR3 is TGTGCCAGCAGCTTAGACAGGGGCTCTGGAAACACCATATATTTT.

The rearrangement joins TRBV7-2 to TRBJ1-4, with 7 nucleotides matching TRBD1. The germline V gene has CDR1 SGHTA and CDR2 FQGNSA. Trimming took 4 bases from V and 15 from J; bases not matched to a gene: 14. The CDR3 is 14 residues long. CDR3 coding DNA: TGTGCCAGCAGCTCGAAAACGAGGCCGGGACAGATGTTTTTT. This translates into CASSSKTRPGQMFF.

The chain is built from TRBV27 and TRBJ2-5; 10 positions agree with TRBD2. CDR1 is MNHEY and CDR2 is SMNVEV in the germline V gene (reference sequence). V was pared by 5 bases and J by 4 bases, with 7 bases of the junction left unmatched. The CDR3 sequence is 15 residues long. The CDR3 nucleotides read TGTGCCAGCAGTCTAGCGGGAGCCGGCTTAGAGACCCAGTACTTC. It codes for CASSLAGAGLETQYF.

The chain links TRBV7-9 to TRBJ1-4, with 7 bases fitting TRBD1. The germline V gene encodes CDR1 SEHNR and CDR2 FQNEAQ (reference sequence). V shed 2 bases and J 8 bases; nucleotides not matched to a gene: 8. The CDR3 runs 15 residues. CDR3 region: CASSLLAGGEEKLFF. The CDR3 DNA is TGTGCCAGCAGCTTACTTGCAGGGGGAGAAGAAAAACTGTTTTTT.

The rearrangement links TRBV14 to TRBJ1-3; possible D gene TRBD1, 5 bases. Germline assignment: CDR1 SGHDN and CDR2 FVKESK. Trimming removed 4 bases from V and 3 bases from J, with 10 bases in between. This CDR3 has 14 residues. Here the CDR3 reads CASSLQGGGNTIYF. CDR3 DNA sequence: TGTGCCAGCAGCCTCCAGGGAGGTGGAAACACCATATATTTT.

This rearrangement joins TRBV29-1 to TRBJ2-7; 12 positions agree with TRBD2. Losses at the gene ends were 6 bases for V and 4 bases for J; bases not matched to a gene: 7. The CDR3 is 14 amino acids. Germline values: CDR1 SQVTM, CDR2 ANQGSEA. The CDR3 DNA sequence: TGCAGCGTCGGCCAACTAGCGGGAGGATACGAGCAGTACTTC. Its protein is CSVGQLAGGYEQYF.

The chain combines TRBV23-1 with TRBJ2-3; D possibly corresponds to TRBD1 (7 bases). TRBV23-1 belongs to the ORF category, with a function that is uncertain. The CDR3 contains 16 residues. Between the trimmed V and J ends, which lost 11 bases and 2 bases, there was a span of 23 bases. This CDR3 reads CASARGAMETTDTQYF. CDR3 sequence (DNA): TGCGCCTCTGCCAGGGGGGCCATGGAAACCACAGATACGCAGTATTTT.

This chain links TRBV6-2 or TRBV6-3 with TRBJ1-1; D call uncertain. V lost 1 base to trimming and J lost 4 bases, with 7 bases between them. The CDR3 is made up of 13 amino acids. Germline V gene lookup returns CDR1 MNHEY and CDR2 SVGEGT. The CDR3 sequence is CASSYFRSTEAFF. Here the CDR3 DNA reads TGTGCCAGCAGTTACTTTAGGAGCACTGAAGCTTTCTTT.

CDR3: CASSVEMNTEAFF. The CDR3 DNA is TGTGCCAGCAGTGTTGAGATGAACACTGAAGCTTTCTTT. This chain links TRBV2 with TRBJ1-1; D uncertain. The germline CDR1 and CDR2 sequences are SNHLY and FYNNEI. The length of the CDR3 is 13 residues. Trimming pared 4 bases from V and 0 bases from J, leaving 6 bases between.

The J gene is TRBJ1-1, the V gene TRBV19, with D maybe TRBD1 (6 bases). CDR1 and CDR2 (germline): LNHDA, SQIVND (reference sequence). This CDR3 region has 12 residues. The germline V and J ends were trimmed by 0 bases and 10 bases, with 9 bases remaining between them. The CDR3 is CASSIDQGRAFF. The CDR3 region has the DNA TGTGCCAGTAGTATAGACCAGGGGCGAGCTTTCTTT.